This TCR beta chain came from a study of radiotherapy plus CTLA-4 blockade in lung cancer. Sequenced by immunoSEQ multiplex PCR; TCRdb stores in-frame clones only, minus some. Found here are tens of thousands of clones, 85% of them singletons; the top ten hold around a quarter. As for this clone: Its antigen is not identified.

Study results and caveats: Once radiotherapy plus ipilimumab had been given, TCR clones derived from tumor expanded in blood.

V lost 6 bases and J 2 bases, leaving 20 bases between the germline ends. In germline, CDR1 is GTSNPN, CDR2 SVGIG (reference sequence). The CDR3 contains 17 residues. This chain uses TRBV30 with TRBJ2-6, with D possibly being TRBD1 (6 bases). The sample here was peripheral blood, taken from a patient treated with radiotherapy plus ipilimumab. The source is a human donor with non-small cell lung cancer whose response to radiotherapy plus ipilimumab could not be evaluated. The CDR3 here is CACTQTGHSAGANVLTF. The DNA of the CDR3 is TGTGCCTGTACTCAGACGGGACATTCCGCTGGGGCCAACGTCCTGACTTTC. The whole variable domain, filled in from reference TRBV30 and TRBJ2-6, reads SQTIHQWPATLVQPVGSPLSLECTVEGTSNPNLYWYRQAAGRGLQLLFYSVGIGQISSEVPQNLSASRPQDRQFILSSKKLLLSDSGFYLCACTQTGHSAGANVLTFGAGSRLTVL.